One and the same sample provided the 18 T cell receptor beta chains below, sequenced in a study of cytomegalovirus exposure and HLA in healthy donors. This PCR relied on a set of 60 Vbeta primers and 13 Jbeta primers. The repertoire was sequenced with immunoSEQ multiplex PCR; TCRdb's copy has only in-frame clones and lacks some. The sample holds over 100,000 clones; roughly four fifths are singletons and the top ten take more than 20%. Material for sequencing was PBMCs. All receptors come from a man in his thirties or forties in good health and CMV-seropositive.

The V gene is TRBV29-1, the J gene TRBJ2-1; tentative D call: TRBD1 (6 bases). The CDR3 sequence is 14 residues long. Trimming shortened V by 7 bases and J by 7 bases, and 20 bases separated the two germline ends. Germline V lookup: CDR1 SQVTM, CDR2 ANQGSEA. In DNA form, the CDR3 reads TGCAGCGCTCTTGGACAGCCAAAGTCAAATGAGCAGTTCTTC. Its translation: CSALGQPKSNEQFF.

This clone was picked up one time. This rearrangement joins TRBV7-2 to TRBJ2-3, with TRBD1 as a possible D gene (5 bases). Germline loops: CDR1 SGHTA, CDR2 FQGNSA. The V end was cut by 6 bases, the J end by 2 bases, with 12 bases between. This CDR3 is built from 14 residues. CDR3 in amino acids: CASRPSGYTDTQYF. The CDR3 nucleotides are TGTGCCAGCAGACCTTCAGGGTACACAGATACGCAGTATTTT.

About this clone: An end of the junction does not agree with germline; a read error may underlie this. V and J are TRBV30 and TRBJ2-7; 8 bases agree with TRBD1. CDR1 and CDR2 (germline): GTSNPN, SVGIG (reference sequence). CDR3 length equals 10 residues. The CDR3: CAAGTGRLSF. CDR3 nucleotides: TGTGCCGCCGGGACAGGAAGACTTTCCTTC.

The chain has TRBV5-4 and TRBJ1-1, with D tentatively TRBD1 (6 bases). V was trimmed by 5 bases and J by 7 bases, leaving 27 bases between them. Germline lookup yields CDR1 SGHNT and CDR2 YYREEE (reference sequence). The CDR3 sequence is 17 residues long. CDR3 region: CASRGEARGPDGGEAFF. CDR3 in DNA: TGTGCCAGCAGGGGAGAAGCCAGGGGCCCCGATGGGGGTGAAGCTTTCTTT.

Concerning this clone itself: The sample contains more than one DNA sequence encoding this CDR3. The chain uses TRBV5-1 and TRBJ2-6, with TRBD2 matching 12 bases. The CDR3 is 18 residues long. Germline V gives CDR1 SGHRS, CDR2 YFSETQ. Trimming removed 0 bases from V and 1 base from J; junction bases left unmatched: 2. CDR3 nucleotide sequence: TGCGCCAGCAGCTTGGGAGGACTAGCGGGGTCTGGGGCCAACGTCCTGACTTTC. Encoded protein: CASSLGGLAGSGANVLTF.

The chain is built from TRBV4-1 and TRBJ2-7, with D maybe TRBD1 (6 bases). Trimming stripped 0 bases from V and 0 bases from J, with 15 bases between. The CDR3 is 17 amino acids. In germline, CDR1 is MGHRA, CDR2 YSYEKL. The CDR3: CASSQDLGHDLSYEQYV. The CDR3 DNA reads TGCGCCAGCAGCCAAGATCTGGGACACGACCTCTCCTACGAGCAGTACGTC.

The genes are TRBV11-2 and TRBJ2-1; 9 bases are shared with TRBD2. Per the germline V gene, CDR1 is SGHAT and CDR2 is FQNNGV. Trimming took 1 base from V and 14 from J; bases not matched to a gene: 12. The length of the CDR3 is 15 residues. The CDR3 coding sequence is TGTGCCAGCAGCTTAGGGGCAGCGGGGGGCTTCAGGGAGTTCTTC. Its protein is CASSLGAAGGFREFF.

The chain uses TRBV18 and TRBJ1-1; 8 nucleotides align to TRBD1. In germline, CDR1 is KGHSH, CDR2 LQKENI. The CDR3 consists of 14 residues. The V segment lost 6 bases and the J segment 5 bases; nucleotides outside the gene matches: 8. The CDR3 here is CASSWTGRGTEAFF. CDR3 DNA sequence: TGTGCCAGCTCCTGGACAGGGCGAGGGACTGAAGCTTTCTTT.

The chain uses TRBV2 and TRBJ1-1; D gene uncertain. CDR1 SNHLY and CDR2 FYNNEI come from the germline V gene. V was trimmed by 6 bases and J by 2 bases, leaving 4 bases between them. This CDR3 region has 11 residues. The CDR3: CASRANTEAFF. The CDR3 bases are TGTGCCAGCAGGGCTAACACTGAAGCTTTCTTT.

The J gene is TRBJ2-5, the V gene TRBV19, with a tentative D call TRBD1 (5 bases). Trimming removed 5 bases at V and 3 bases at J, with 16 bases between. The germline CDR1 and CDR2 sequences are LNHDA and SQIVND (reference sequence). The CDR3 runs to 15 residues. The CDR3 nucleotides are TGTGCCAGTAGTGTAGGCACAGGTAACAAAGAGACCCAGTACTTC. Encoded protein: CASSVGTGNKETQYF.

The gene calls are TRBV7-9 and TRBJ2-1; possibly TRBD2 for D (6 bases). This CDR3 contains 13 residues. Between the trimmed V and J ends, which lost 5 bases and 8 bases, there was a span of 13 bases. Germline CDR1 SEHNR, CDR2 FQNEAQ (reference sequence). The CDR3 DNA sequence: TGTGCCAGCAGCCGCAATAGCGGCGATGAGCAGTTCTTC. Protein: CASSRNSGDEQFF.

The rearrangement joins TRBV25-1 to TRBJ1-2, with 11 bases fitting TRBD1. This CDR3 spans 16 amino acids. The germline gives CDR1 MGHDK, CDR2 SYGVNS. The V and J ends lost 3 bases and 5 bases, in that order; junction bases with no gene match: 8. The CDR3 loop reads CASSDPGQGAAYGYTF. The CDR3 DNA reads TGTGCCAGCAGTGATCCAGGACAGGGGGCGGCTTATGGCTACACCTTC.

This rearrangement joins TRBV7-9 to TRBJ2-5, with 13 positions matching TRBD2. Trimming cost V 9 bases and J 3 bases; bases outside gene matches: 4. Germline CDR1 is SEHNR and CDR2 is FQNEAQ (reference sequence). CDR3 length: 14 residues. CDR3 sequence reads: CASRTSGREETQYF. The CDR3 nucleotides are TGTGCCAGTCGTACTAGCGGGAGGGAAGAGACCCAGTACTTC.

This chain connects TRBV27 to TRBJ1-4; tentatively, D is TRBD1 (5 bases). Trimming pared 5 bases from V and 7 bases from J, leaving 17 bases between. This CDR3 is built from 15 residues. The germline V gene has CDR1 MNHEY and CDR2 SMNVEV (reference sequence). For the CDR3, the DNA is TGTGCCAGCAGTGTTGGGGGGTTACCCTTTGAAAAACTGTTTTTT. This encodes CASSVGGLPFEKLFF.

This sequence joins TRBV11-2 and TRBJ1-6, with TRBD1 identical over 7 bases. The CDR3 spans 16 residues. The V segment lost 5 bases and the J segment 10 bases; nucleotides outside the gene matches: 14. Germline loops: CDR1 SGHAT, CDR2 FQNNGV. CDR3 protein: CASSTNRGRVESPLHF. The CDR3 nucleotides read TGTGCCAGCAGCACAAACAGGGGCCGGGTAGAATCACCCCTCCACTTT.

About this clone itself: Additional DNA sequences in this sample encode the identical CDR3. This chain uses TRBV27 with TRBJ1-1, with 7 positions matching TRBD1. V was pared by 3 bases and J by 7 bases, with 5 bases of the junction left unmatched. The CDR3 is made up of 13 amino acids. Germline CDR1 MNHEY, CDR2 SMNVEV (reference sequence). CDR3 in DNA: TGTGCCAGCAGTTTTCCAGGGGGATTTGAAGCTTTCTTT. Encoded protein: CASSFPGGFEAFF.

This clone was counted a few times. The CDR3 protein is CASSLVQAGGSYNEQFF. The CDR3 coding sequence is TGTGCCAGCAGTTTAGTTCAAGCGGGAGGCTCCTACAATGAGCAGTTCTTC. The rearrangement joins TRBV28 to TRBJ2-1; TRBD2 matches at 9 bases. The V and J ends lost 2 bases and 0 bases, in that order; junction bases with no gene match: 5. The germline V gene has CDR1 MDHEN and CDR2 SYDVKM. This CDR3 spans 17 amino acids.

This chain joins TRBV5-1 and TRBJ2-5; possible D gene TRBD1, 5 bases. Deletions cut 6 bases from V and 9 bases from J, with 21 bases between. Germline CDR1 and CDR2: SGHRS and YFSETQ. This CDR3 has 14 residues. The CDR3, as DNA: TGCGCCAGCAAACTGTCGGGCAGGGCGACGGCCCAGTACTTC. Translated: CASKLSGRATAQYF.